The 10 T cell receptor beta chains below all came from one sample that was sequenced in a study of regulatory T cells in long-lasting Graves disease. Libraries of TCR beta came from iRepertoire HTBI primers plus Arm-PCR of CDR3 regions. Via MiXCR, TCRdb re-called the multiplex PCR reads, giving one row per CDR3 protein. The sample has about 430,000 distinct CDR3 sequences; under 25% are singletons. Time point described: persistent/refractory GD, antithyroid drugs over 5 years with positive TRAb. RNA isolated from PBMCs was used to make the TCR library. The source material was peripheral blood mononuclear cells (PBMCs), sampled when the disease was refractory, from a patient treated with antithyroid drugs. These receptor sequences come from a female donor with Graves disease.

This clonotype appeared a few times. This chain uses TRBV20-1 with TRBJ2-3; 14 bases are shared with TRBD2. The CDR3 consists of 15 residues. CDR1 is DFQATT, CDR2 SNEGSKA, per germline (reference sequence). Trimming cost V 6 bases and J 5 bases; bases outside gene matches: 7. The CDR3 reads CSAKSGTSGRDTQYF. CDR3 DNA sequence: TGCAGTGCCAAATCCGGGACTAGCGGGAGAGATACGCAGTATTTT.

Of note for this clonotype: This may arise from a read error, as a much more abundant clone is one base away. This likely comes from a read error, as the CDR3 has no conserved phenylalanine or tryptophan at its end. The chain uses TRBV10-2 and TRBJ1-1; tentative D call: TRBD1 (5 bases). Germline V lookup: CDR1 WSHSY, CDR2 SAAADI. V lost 4 bases and J lost 2, with 11 bases in between. This CDR3 is 14 amino acids long. Here the CDR3 DNA reads TGCGCCAGCAGTGCTGGCGGGGGAAACACTGAAGCTTTCCTT. It yields the protein CASSAGGGNTEAFL.

This clonotype appeared a single time. The rearrangement links TRBV4-1 to TRBJ1-2, with D possibly TRBD1 on 6 matching bases. Per germline, CDR1 MGHRA and CDR2 YSYEKL. The CDR3 runs to 12 residues. The ends were cut back, 4 bases at V and 8 bases at J, with 11 bases in the middle. The CDR3 nucleotides read TGCGCCAGCAGCCCCGAGGGGGTGGGCTACACCTTC. Amino acids: CASSPEGVGYTF.

This clonotype was recorded a few times. This chain connects TRBV5-1 to TRBJ2-7; maybe TRBD1 (6 bases). V was trimmed by 0 bases and J by 7 bases, leaving 14 bases between them. The CDR3 is made up of 14 amino acids. Germline CDR1 reads SGHRS; CDR2 reads YFSETQ. Here the CDR3 DNA reads TGCGCCAGCAGCTTGGGACAGGTCCTCGGGGAGCAGTACTTC. Translated: CASSLGQVLGEQYF.

The table lists this clonotype with many counts. The chain joins TRBV5-1 to TRBJ2-2; D uncertain. Trimming shortened V by 7 bases and J by 2 bases, and 12 bases separated the two germline ends. The CDR3 loop spans 14 amino acids. Germline CDR1 SGHRS, CDR2 YFSETQ. In DNA form, the CDR3 reads TGCGCCAGCCACGTCAGGATCAACACCGGGGAGCTGTTTTTT. Residues: CASHVRINTGELFF.

The chain employs TRBV10-3 and TRBJ2-7; 8 bases fit TRBD2. Trimming took 5 bases from V and 2 from J; bases not matched to a gene: 5. From germline, CDR1 is ENHRY and CDR2 SYGVKD. The CDR3 extends over 14 amino acids. The CDR3 here is CAISPAGDTYEQYF. CDR3 nucleotide sequence: TGTGCCATCAGTCCAGCGGGGGACACCTACGAGCAGTACTTC.

Remarks on this clonotype: A read error is possible here, since a much larger clone lies one base away. This chain links TRBV11-2 with TRBJ1-1; 7 bases map to TRBD1. The CDR3 is 16 residues long. Germline CDR1 reads SGHAT; CDR2 reads FQNNGV. In nucleotides, the CDR3 is TGTGCCGGCAGCTTAGGGGGCGCCGGGCTAGTCACTGAAGCTTTCTTT. It codes for CAGSLGGAGLVTEAFF.

This clonotype was picked up a small number of times. V gene TRBV3-1 combines with J gene TRBJ2-5, with 7 bases matching TRBD2. The CDR3 totals 16 residues. Germline V gene lookup returns CDR1 LGHDT and CDR2 YNNKEL (reference sequence). J gave up 4 bases and V 2 bases, and 10 bases lay outside the gene matches. The CDR3 is CASSQFSSGPPETQYF. The CDR3 bases are TGTGCCAGCAGCCAATTCTCTAGCGGCCCGCCAGAGACCCAGTACTTC.

The V gene is TRBV6-5, the J gene TRBJ2-7; a possible D gene is TRBD2 (6 bases). The CDR3 has 14 residues. V lost 2 bases and J lost 7, with 15 bases in between. Germline-derived CDR1 and CDR2 are MNHEY and SVGAGI. The CDR3 loop reads CASSYRGRAGEQYF. Here the CDR3 DNA reads TGTGCCAGCAGTTACCGGGGACGCGCGGGAGAGCAGTACTTC.

This clonotype has a count of ten or more. The chain carries TRBV12-3 or TRBV12-4 and TRBJ1-1, with unresolved D. Trimming left V 2 bases short and J 8 bases short, with 6 bases between. The CDR3 is 11 residues long. As DNA, the CDR3 is TGTGCCAGCAGTTTATCAGAAGAAGCTTTCTTT. Translated, it gives CASSLSEEAFF.